One sample yielded the 24 T cell receptor beta chains listed below, sequenced in a study of shared clonotypes between healthy human individuals. The protocol was immunoSEQ multiplex PCR, while the TCRdb copy is restricted to in-frame clones and leaves out a portion. The table lists around 1.1 million clones, around 82% of them singletons. Sequenced input: memory CD4+ T cells from PBMCs. Subset noted: CD45RA-negative fraction. These TCRs come from a young man in good health. Some clones in this sample may be carry-over from other donors' samples.

V usage is TRBV18 and J usage is TRBJ2-1, with 9 positions matching TRBD2. The CDR3 sequence is 15 residues long. Germline V gene data show CDR1 as KGHSH and CDR2 as LQKENI. J was trimmed by 6 bases and V by 10 bases; bases with no gene match: 13. This chain's CDR3 is CANAGGLAGSNEQFF. The CDR3 nucleotides are TGTGCCAACGCGGGCGGGCTAGCGGGATCCAATGAGCAGTTCTTC.

This clone was picked up many times. The rearrangement links TRBV5-8 to TRBJ2-7; D unclear. This CDR3 comprises 13 residues. The ends were cut back, 1 base at V and 3 bases at J, with 8 bases in the middle. Germline CDR1 reads SGHTS; CDR2 reads YDEGEE. CDR3 DNA: TGTGCCAGCAGCTTGCTCCCCCTCTACGAGCAGTACTTC. Its protein is CASSLLPLYEQYF. The full variable domain, its missing parts supplied by reference TRBV5-8 and TRBJ2-7, is EAGVTQSPTHLIKTRGQQATLRCSPISGHTSVYWYQQALGLGLQFLLWYDEGEERNRGNFPPRFSGRQFPNYSSELNVNALELEDSALYLCASSLLPLYEQYFGPGTRLTVT.

Turning to this clone: A much larger clone lies one base from this, so it may be a read error. The rearrangement uses TRBV30 and TRBJ2-7; perhaps TRBD1 as D (7 bases). Looked up from germline, CDR1 is GTSNPN and CDR2 is SVGIG (reference sequence). The CDR3 has 13 residues. The CDR3 nucleotides read TGTGCCCGGAGGGACAGCGCATCCTACGAGCAGTACTTC. It yields the protein CARRDSASYEQYF.

The V call is TRBV4-1, the J call TRBJ1-5, with D possibly TRBD1 on 6 matching bases. V was cut by 1 base and J by 5 bases, with 12 bases left in between. Per germline, CDR1 MGHRA and CDR2 YSYEKL. This CDR3 has 15 amino acids. The CDR3 is CASSQGQVIDQPQHF. DNA for the CDR3: TGCGCCAGCAGCCAAGGACAGGTAATCGATCAGCCCCAGCATTTT.

This clone was found a few times. The chain recombines TRBV7-2 with TRBJ1-2; a possible D gene is TRBD1 (5 bases). Trimming stripped 3 bases from V and 5 bases from J, with 13 bases between. The CDR3 has 14 amino acids. Germline lookup yields CDR1 SGHTA and CDR2 FQGNSA. Here the CDR3 DNA reads TGTGCCAGCAGCTTCGACAGAGGAAAGTATGGCTACACCTTC. Translating it yields CASSFDRGKYGYTF.

V gene TRBV5-1 combines with J gene TRBJ2-7; D not certain. Germline loops: CDR1 SGHRS, CDR2 YFSETQ. The ends were cut back, 4 bases at V and 6 bases at J, with 14 bases in the middle. The CDR3 length is 13 residues. CDR3 nucleotide sequence: TGCGCCAGCAGCCATCCCGATTTCGGCGAGCAGTACTTC. This translates into CASSHPDFGEQYF.

The rearrangement joins TRBV6-4 to TRBJ2-1; 8 bases are a match to TRBD1. CDR3 size: 12 residues. Trimming cost V 6 bases and J 9 bases; bases outside gene matches: 4. CDR1 MRHNA and CDR2 SNTAGT come from the germline V gene. The CDR3, as DNA: TGTGCCAGCAGCGTTGGACAGGGTGAGCAGTTCTTC. This encodes CASSVGQGEQFF.

This sequence joins TRBV28 and TRBJ2-5; the D is unclear. The end of the DNA fits TRBJ2-7 better, so the J call may be wrong. The CDR3 has 12 residues. Germline V gene lookup returns CDR1 MDHEN and CDR2 SYDVKM. The CDR3 loop is CASSLGLYEQYF. The CDR3 DNA reads TGTGCCAGCAGTTTAGGGCTCTACGAGCAGTACTTC.

The V gene is TRBV7-6, the J gene TRBJ2-1; D is perhaps TRBD1 or TRBD2 (5 bases each). CDR3 size: 14 residues. Between the trimmed V and J ends, which lost 5 bases and 4 bases, there was a span of 12 bases. CDR1 SGHVS and CDR2 FNYEAQ come from the germline V gene. In DNA form, the CDR3 reads TGTGCCAGCAGCCAAGGGACGCCTTACAATGAGCAGTTCTTC. Amino acid sequence: CASSQGTPYNEQFF.

The chain couples TRBV5-5 to TRBJ1-5; D is ambiguous. V lost 0 bases, J lost 6 bases, and 4 bases lay in between. Germline loops: CDR1 SGHKS, CDR2 YYEKEE (reference sequence). The CDR3 has 12 amino acids. The CDR3 DNA is TGTGCCAGCAGCTTGGGCAGTCAGCCCCAGCATTTT. Amino acid sequence: CASSLGSQPQHF.

CDR3 protein: CASSPSGRKGDTQYF. CDR3 nucleotide sequence: TGCGCCAGCAGCCCTAGCGGGAGAAAGGGAGATACGCAGTATTTT. The chain uses TRBV5-1 and TRBJ2-3, with 10 bases fitting TRBD2. The CDR3 contains 15 residues. Trimming removed 4 bases from V and 5 bases from J; junction bases left unmatched: 7. Per the germline V gene, CDR1 is SGHRS and CDR2 is YFSETQ.

This chain joins TRBV30 and TRBJ2-5; the D is unclear. This CDR3 region has 12 residues. Germline V gene lookup returns CDR1 GTSNPN and CDR2 SVGIG (reference sequence). V was cut by 5 bases and J by 0 bases, with 7 bases left in between. The CDR3, as DNA: TGTGCCTGGCTCCAAAACCAAGAGACCCAGTACTTC. This gives the protein CAWLQNQETQYF.

The chain carries TRBV6-6 and TRBJ2-1; 8 bases fit TRBD1. Germline V gene lookup returns CDR1 MNHNY and CDR2 SVGAGI (reference sequence). This CDR3 has 15 residues. The V and J ends lost 0 bases and 8 bases, in that order; junction bases with no gene match: 6. DNA for the CDR3: TGTGCCAGCAGTTACTCGTTGGACAGGGCGCATGAGCAGTTCTTC. It yields the protein CASSYSLDRAHEQFF.

The gene calls are TRBV5-6 and TRBJ2-2; D uncertain. CDR3 size: 15 residues. Germline V gene data show CDR1 as SGHDT and CDR2 as YYEEEE. V lost 0 bases and J 4 bases, leaving 10 bases between the germline ends. This CDR3 is CASSLGYTGTGELFF. The CDR3 nucleotides read TGTGCCAGCAGCTTGGGGTACACGGGCACCGGGGAGCTGTTTTTT.

This rearrangement joins TRBV5-4 to TRBJ1-1; TRBD1 aligns across 9 bases. Germline trimming cut 0 bases from V and 11 bases from J; bases unmatched to any gene: 14. The CDR3 has 16 residues. Germline CDR1 reads SGHNT; CDR2 reads YYREEE (reference sequence). CDR3 protein: CASSLGSGQGVFGAFF. CDR3 coding DNA: TGTGCCAGCAGCTTGGGGTCGGGACAGGGTGTTTTTGGGGCTTTCTTT.

DNA of the CDR3: TGCAGCGTTCAACAGGGGGCGCCGGACGAGCAGTACTTC. It codes for CSVQQGAPDEQYF. V is TRBV29-1 and J is TRBJ2-7, with 9 bases matching TRBD1. Germline V CDR1 and CDR2: SQVTM, ANQGSEA. There are 13 residues in the CDR3. Unmatched junction bases numbered 7, after V lost 5 bases and J lost 5 bases.

This chain joins TRBV10-3 and TRBJ2-7; 7 nucleotides agree with TRBD1. CDR1 is ENHRY and CDR2 is SYGVKD in the germline V gene. Unmatched junction bases numbered 13, after V lost 6 bases and J lost 5 bases. The CDR3 is made up of 15 amino acids. In DNA, the CDR3 is TGTGCCATCAGAATGGAGACAGGGATCCGGAACGAGCAGTACTTC. Its protein is CAIRMETGIRNEQYF.

The V call is TRBV6-5, the J call TRBJ2-5; unclear D gene. This CDR3 spans 15 amino acids. Trimming stripped 7 bases from V and 2 bases from J, with 17 bases between. Per the germline V gene, CDR1 is MNHEY and CDR2 is SVGAGI. In DNA, the CDR3 is TGTGCCAGCAAGCGAAGCACGCCCGCTCAAGAGACCCAGTACTTC. It codes for CASKRSTPAQETQYF.

This clone has just one count. This may be a read error: a much more frequent sequence differs by one nucleotide. V gene TRBV28 combines with J gene TRBJ1-2; unclear D gene. Trimming took off 6 bases at V and 0 bases at J, with 2 bases between the two ends. Looked up from germline, CDR1 is MDHEN and CDR2 is SYDVKM. CDR3 length: 11 residues. For the CDR3, the DNA is TGTGCCAGCAGAACTAACTATGGCTACACCTTC. It translates to CASRTNYGYTF.

The chain has TRBV5-6 and TRBJ2-7; 7 bases line up with TRBD2. This CDR3 region has 13 residues. The V and J ends lost 2 bases and 7 bases, in that order; junction bases with no gene match: 6. Per the germline V gene, CDR1 is SGHDT and CDR2 is YYEEEE. The chain's CDR3 is CASSFAGDGEQYF. DNA of the CDR3: TGTGCCAGCAGCTTTGCGGGAGACGGTGAGCAGTACTTC.

The chain combines TRBV7-2 with TRBJ2-1; 8 bases map to TRBD2. The CDR3 is made up of 14 amino acids. Trimming cost V 3 bases and J 8 bases; bases outside gene matches: 6. The germline CDR1 and CDR2 sequences are SGHTA and FQGNSA. The CDR3 DNA reads TGTGCCAGCAGCTTGGGGACTAGTGGCGATGAGCAGTTCTTC. Amino acids: CASSLGTSGDEQFF.

This clone was found a few times. The chain is built from TRBV11-1 and TRBJ1-2, with 8 nucleotides matching TRBD1. This CDR3 has 14 residues. Per germline, CDR1 SGHAT and CDR2 FQDESV (reference sequence). V lost 4 bases, J lost 1 base, and 2 bases stayed unmatched. CDR3 in amino acids: CASSSTGGNYGYTF. The CDR3 DNA reads TGTGCCAGCAGCTCCACAGGGGGTAACTATGGCTACACCTTC.

The gene calls are TRBV5-1 and TRBJ1-2, with no clear D. Between the trimmed V and J ends, which lost 4 bases and 2 bases, there was a span of 12 bases. Germline CDR1 reads SGHRS; CDR2 reads YFSETQ. The CDR3 runs 14 residues. CDR3 protein: CASSRDPANYGYTF. In DNA, the CDR3 is TGCGCCAGCAGCCGTGACCCCGCAAACTATGGCTACACCTTC.

The chain is built from TRBV7-2 and TRBJ1-2; D call uncertain. Germline CDR1 SGHTA, CDR2 FQGNSA. Trimming took off 1 base at V and 2 bases at J, with 5 bases between the two ends. CDR3 length equals 13 residues. The CDR3 DNA is TGTGCCAGCAGCTTAGTCCGGAACTATGGCTACACCTTC. It specifies CASSLVRNYGYTF.